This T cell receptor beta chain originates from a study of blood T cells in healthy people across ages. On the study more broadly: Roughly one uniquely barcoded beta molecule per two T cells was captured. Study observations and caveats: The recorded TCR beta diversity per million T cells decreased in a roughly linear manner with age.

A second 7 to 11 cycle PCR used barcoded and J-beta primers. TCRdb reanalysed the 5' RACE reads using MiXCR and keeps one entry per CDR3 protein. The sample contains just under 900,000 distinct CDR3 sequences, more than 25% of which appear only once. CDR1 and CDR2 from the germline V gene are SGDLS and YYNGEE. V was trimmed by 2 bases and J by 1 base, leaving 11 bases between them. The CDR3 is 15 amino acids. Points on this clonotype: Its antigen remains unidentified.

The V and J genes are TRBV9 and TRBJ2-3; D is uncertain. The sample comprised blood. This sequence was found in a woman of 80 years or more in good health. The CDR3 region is CASSVMSLGTDTQYF. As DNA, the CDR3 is TGTGCCAGCAGCGTCATGTCCTTGGGCACAGATACGCAGTATTTT.